This entry lists 14 T cell receptor beta chains sequenced from one sample in a study of CD8+ T cells in alopecia areata. The treatment here: oral pan-JAK inhibitor, 5-10 mg twice daily. After isolation, RNA underwent reverse transcription to generate cDNA as the sequencing template. Only in-frame clones appear in the TCRdb table, and some are missing; sequencing was by immunoSEQ multiplex PCR. The sample shows about 190,000 clones, under 80% of them seen only once. Specimen: CD4+ T cells sorted from blood, collected between weeks 49 and 50, from a patient treated with tofacitinib. These receptors were collected from a human donor with alopecia areata.

This sequence joins TRBV7-3 and TRBJ1-6; TRBD1 agrees at 8 bases. In germline, CDR1 is SGHTA, CDR2 FQGTGA. This CDR3 is built from 14 residues. Trimming removed 5 bases from V and 10 bases from J; junction bases left unmatched: 7. CDR3 in amino acids: CASSQGQETSPLHF. The CDR3, as DNA: TGTGCCAGCAGCCAGGGACAGGAAACCTCACCCCTCCACTTT.

V and J are TRBV4-3 and TRBJ2-7; 7 positions match TRBD1. Germline CDR1 and CDR2: LGHNA and YSLEER. CDR3 length equals 15 residues. The J segment lost 6 bases and the V segment lost 0 bases, leaving 8 bases of the junction unmatched. DNA of the CDR3: TGCGCCAGCAGCCAAGAAACTCAAAACAGGGGCGAGCAGTACTTC. Protein product: CASSQETQNRGEQYF.

The chain has TRBV14 and TRBJ2-2, with 11 positions matching TRBD2. The CDR3 is 19 amino acids. The trim removed 4 bases at V and 7 bases at J, leaving 17 bases unmatched. Germline V gene lookup returns CDR1 SGHDN and CDR2 FVKESK. The CDR3 is CASSRSGTSGPISGGELFF. The CDR3 DNA follows: TGTGCCAGCAGCCGCTCCGGGACTAGCGGCCCAATATCTGGCGGGGAGCTGTTTTTT.

This clone was counted only a few times. The chain employs TRBV5-4 and TRBJ2-1; either TRBD1 or TRBD2 may fit D (6 bases each). This CDR3 region has 16 residues. V dropped 0 bases and J dropped 4 bases, with 14 bases sitting between them. From germline, CDR1 is SGHNT and CDR2 YYREEE (reference sequence). CDR3 sequence: CASSLGPGAGYNEQFF. CDR3 DNA: TGTGCCAGCAGCTTGGGACCGGGGGCAGGATACAATGAGCAGTTCTTC.

This clone was observed once. V is TRBV5-1 and J is TRBJ2-3, with TRBD2 matching over 12 bases. V lost 4 bases to trimming and J lost 6 bases; unmatched junction nucleotides: 3. The CDR3 runs to 14 residues. Germline V gives CDR1 SGHRS, CDR2 YFSETQ. The CDR3 coding sequence is TGCGCCAGCAGCCGGACTAGCGGGGCGGATACGCAGTATTTT. It specifies CASSRTSGADTQYF.

The chain is built from TRBV29-1 and TRBJ1-2; 8 bases agree with TRBD1. The V gene's germline CDR1 is SQVTM and CDR2 ANQGSEA. With 8 bases clipped from V and 8 bases from J, the junction kept 22 bases outside the gene matches. This CDR3 spans 16 amino acids. This CDR3 reads CSTDSGTGPKNTGYTF. As DNA, the CDR3 is TGCAGCACCGACTCCGGGACAGGCCCTAAAAACACGGGCTACACCTTC.

The rearrangement links TRBV7-2 to TRBJ2-3; D is ambiguous. Germline values: CDR1 SGHTA, CDR2 FQGNSA. Trimming took 0 bases from V and 2 from J, leaving 12 bases between them. The CDR3 extends over 16 amino acids. In DNA, the CDR3 is TGTGCCAGCAGCTTAGCGCTCGGGTCTTTCACAGATACGCAGTATTTT. Protein sequence: CASSLALGSFTDTQYF.

This clone was counted many times. The rearrangement uses TRBV19 and TRBJ1-5; the match to TRBD1 covers 8 bases. CDR1 and CDR2 from the germline V gene are LNHDA and SQIVND (reference sequence). The J segment lost 2 bases and the V segment lost 6 bases, leaving 3 bases of the junction unmatched. The CDR3 runs to 14 residues. The CDR3 reads CASSPGQGNQPQHF. In nucleotides, the CDR3 is TGTGCCAGTAGCCCGGGACAGGGCAATCAGCCCCAGCATTTT.

The chain employs TRBV18 and TRBJ2-1; either TRBD1 or TRBD2 may supply D (5 bases each). This CDR3 spans 16 amino acids. Germline CDR1 reads KGHSH; CDR2 reads LQKENI. Trimming cost V 2 bases and J 0 bases, with 11 bases left between them. CDR3 sequence reads: CASSPFGADSYNEQFF. The CDR3 nucleotides read TGTGCCAGCTCACCATTCGGGGCGGACTCCTACAATGAGCAGTTCTTC.

V is TRBV30 and J is TRBJ2-3; tentatively, D is TRBD2 (7 bases). The CDR3 is 15 residues long. Trimming stripped 5 bases from V and 5 bases from J, with 20 bases between. Germline V gene lookup returns CDR1 GTSNPN and CDR2 SVGIG (reference sequence). The CDR3 DNA is TGTGCCTGGGCGAGGGGGGGCCGCGGTGAAGATACGCAGTATTTT. It translates to CAWARGGRGEDTQYF.

The V and J genes are TRBV29-1 and TRBJ1-2, with D possibly being TRBD1 (5 bases). The CDR3 runs to 12 residues. Germline assignment: CDR1 SQVTM and CDR2 ANQGSEA. Trimming shortened V by 1 base and J by 13 bases, and 16 bases separated the two germline ends. CDR3: CSVEVWGSGCTF. CDR3 coding DNA: TGCAGCGTTGAAGTATGGGGGTCAGGTTGCACCTTC.

This sequence joins TRBV29-1 and TRBJ1-2, with unresolved D. The CDR3 has 12 residues. Trimming cost V 5 bases and J 14 bases, with 21 bases left between them. Germline CDR1 is SQVTM and CDR2 is ANQGSEA. CDR3 region: CSVLASEEGETF. For the CDR3, the DNA is TGCAGCGTTCTCGCGTCTGAGGAGGGCGAGACCTTC.

The rearrangement joins TRBV5-1 to TRBJ2-3, with D possibly being TRBD1 (6 bases). Germline CDR1 SGHRS, CDR2 YFSETQ. The CDR3 consists of 13 residues. Trimming stripped 4 bases from V and 10 bases from J, with 16 bases between. CDR3 DNA sequence: TGCGCCAGCAGCCTTGGACAGACCCAGGCGCAGTATTTT. Translating gives CASSLGQTQAQYF.

This chain connects TRBV11-1 to TRBJ2-5; D is uncertain. The DNA end is a closer match to TRBJ2-7, so the J assignment may be wrong. Per the germline V gene, CDR1 is SGHAT and CDR2 is FQDESV (reference sequence). CDR3 length: 12 residues. CDR3 region: CASSRPLYEQYF. CDR3 bases: TGTGCCAGCAGCCGACCACTGTACGAGCAGTACTTC.